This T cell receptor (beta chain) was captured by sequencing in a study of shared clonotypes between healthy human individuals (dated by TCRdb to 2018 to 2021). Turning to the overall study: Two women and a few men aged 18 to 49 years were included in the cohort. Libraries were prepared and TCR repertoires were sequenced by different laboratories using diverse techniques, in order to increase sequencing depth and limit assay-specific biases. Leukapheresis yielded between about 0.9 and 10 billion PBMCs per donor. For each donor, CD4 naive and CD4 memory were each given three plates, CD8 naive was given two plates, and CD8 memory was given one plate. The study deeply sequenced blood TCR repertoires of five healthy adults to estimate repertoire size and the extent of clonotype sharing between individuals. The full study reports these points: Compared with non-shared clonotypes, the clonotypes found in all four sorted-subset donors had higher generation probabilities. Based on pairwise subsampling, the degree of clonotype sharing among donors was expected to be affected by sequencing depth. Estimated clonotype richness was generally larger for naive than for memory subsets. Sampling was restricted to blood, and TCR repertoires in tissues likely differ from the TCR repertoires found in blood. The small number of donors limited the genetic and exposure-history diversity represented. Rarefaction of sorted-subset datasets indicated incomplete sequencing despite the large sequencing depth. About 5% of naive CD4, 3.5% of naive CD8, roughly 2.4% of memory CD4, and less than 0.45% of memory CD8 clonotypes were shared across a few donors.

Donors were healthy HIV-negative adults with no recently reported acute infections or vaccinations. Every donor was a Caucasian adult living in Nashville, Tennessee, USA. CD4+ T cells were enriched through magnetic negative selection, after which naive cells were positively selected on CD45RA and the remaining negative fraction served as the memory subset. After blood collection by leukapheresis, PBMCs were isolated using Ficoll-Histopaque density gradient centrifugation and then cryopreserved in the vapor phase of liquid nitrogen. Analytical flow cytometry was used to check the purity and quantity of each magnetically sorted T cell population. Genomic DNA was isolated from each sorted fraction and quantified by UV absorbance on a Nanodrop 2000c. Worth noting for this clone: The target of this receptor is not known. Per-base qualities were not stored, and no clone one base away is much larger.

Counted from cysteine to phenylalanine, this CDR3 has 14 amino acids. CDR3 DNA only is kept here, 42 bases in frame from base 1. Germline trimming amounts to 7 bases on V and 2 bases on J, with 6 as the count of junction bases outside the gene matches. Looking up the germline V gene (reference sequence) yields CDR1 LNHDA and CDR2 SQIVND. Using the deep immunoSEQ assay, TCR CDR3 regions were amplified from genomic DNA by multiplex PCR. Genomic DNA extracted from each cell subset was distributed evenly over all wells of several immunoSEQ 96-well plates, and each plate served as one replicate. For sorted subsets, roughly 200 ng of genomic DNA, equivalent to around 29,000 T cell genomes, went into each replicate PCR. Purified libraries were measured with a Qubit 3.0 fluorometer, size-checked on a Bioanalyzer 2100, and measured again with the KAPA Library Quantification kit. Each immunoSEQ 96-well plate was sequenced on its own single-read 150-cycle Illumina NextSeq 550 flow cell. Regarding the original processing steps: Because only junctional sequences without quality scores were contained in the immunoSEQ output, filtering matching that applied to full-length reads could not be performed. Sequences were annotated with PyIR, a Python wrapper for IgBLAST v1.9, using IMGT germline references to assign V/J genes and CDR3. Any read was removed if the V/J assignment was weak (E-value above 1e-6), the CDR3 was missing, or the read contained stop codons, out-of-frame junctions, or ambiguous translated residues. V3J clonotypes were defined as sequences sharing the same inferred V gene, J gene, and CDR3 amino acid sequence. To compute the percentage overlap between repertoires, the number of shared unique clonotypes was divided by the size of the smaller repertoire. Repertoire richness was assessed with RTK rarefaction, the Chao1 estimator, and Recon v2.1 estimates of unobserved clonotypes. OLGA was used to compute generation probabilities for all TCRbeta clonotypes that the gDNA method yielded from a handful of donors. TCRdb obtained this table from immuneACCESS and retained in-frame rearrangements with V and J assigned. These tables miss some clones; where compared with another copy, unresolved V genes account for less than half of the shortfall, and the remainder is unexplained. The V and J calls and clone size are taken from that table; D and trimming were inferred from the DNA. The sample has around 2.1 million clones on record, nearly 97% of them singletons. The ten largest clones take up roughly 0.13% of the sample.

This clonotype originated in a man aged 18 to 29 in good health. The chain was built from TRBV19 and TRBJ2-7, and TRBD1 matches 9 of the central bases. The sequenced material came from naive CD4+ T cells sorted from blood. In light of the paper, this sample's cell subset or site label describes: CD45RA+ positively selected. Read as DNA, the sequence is TGTGCCAGTAAGGCCGGGACAGGGACCTACGAGCAGTACTTC. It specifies CASKAGTGTYEQYF.